This is a list of T cell receptor beta chains from one sample in a study of T cells after yellow fever vaccination. TCRdb itself ran the 5' RACE reads through MiXCR, one entry per CDR3 protein. The sample records about 360,000 distinct CDR3 sequences, 6.2% being singletons. Sample: PBMCs, taken 5 days after the yellow fever booster vaccination. The source is a man between 25 and 39 years old who received the YFV17D yellow fever vaccine. Both conserved end residues are trimmed from each CDR3. The order of the fields is D gene, V gene, clone size, J gene, CDR3 protein. A D gene is named only where the DNA matches it firmly. The size field is filled for only some rows; it gives once, few, many or a size class.

.	TRBV9	many	TRBJ2-3	ASSVEGSTDTQY
TRBD2	TRBV7-2	many	TRBJ2-5	ASSPSGMSETQY
TRBD1	TRBV20-1	.	TRBJ2-7	SAAPGQVYEQY
TRBD1	TRBV11-2	many	TRBJ2-5	ASSYGQVWVETQY
.	TRBV15	few	TRBJ2-1	ATSRQPLNEQF
.	TRBV7-2	.	TRBJ2-5	ASSLEVQGSAETQY
.	TRBV29-1	.	TRBJ1-2	SVGLGQGYGYT
TRBD1	TRBV29-1	.	TRBJ1-5	SVAPGQGNQPQH
.	TRBV4-3	many	TRBJ1-4	ASSQVAGSEKLF
TRBD1	TRBV10-3	many	TRBJ2-1	ATNQQGAYNEQF
.	TRBV20-1	few	TRBJ1-2	SASWVSSRGYT
.	TRBV12-3/TRBV12-4	few	TRBJ1-1	ASRALPNTEAF
TRBD2	TRBV29-1	few	TRBJ2-7	SVSGPLQGGTSEQY
TRBD1	TRBV12-3/TRBV12-4	many	TRBJ2-1	ASSSNTGGQF
.	TRBV25-1	.	TRBJ2-1	ASSELGSGGNEQF
.	TRBV7-2	.	TRBJ1-5	ASSFASNSNQPQH
.	TRBV6-1	few	TRBJ2-1	ASREPGLRHNEQF
TRBD1	TRBV6-1	.	TRBJ2-7	ASRNPGQGETYEKY
TRBD2	TRBV6-5	.	TRBJ2-1	ASSYRTSGVYNEQF
TRBD1	TRBV7-6	.	TRBJ2-2	ASSPRQGVNTGELF
TRBD2	TRBV6-1	few	TRBJ2-1	ASSRRLAGGRNEQF
TRBD2	TRBV27	many	TRBJ2-1	ASSQRGLAGGGSSYNEQF